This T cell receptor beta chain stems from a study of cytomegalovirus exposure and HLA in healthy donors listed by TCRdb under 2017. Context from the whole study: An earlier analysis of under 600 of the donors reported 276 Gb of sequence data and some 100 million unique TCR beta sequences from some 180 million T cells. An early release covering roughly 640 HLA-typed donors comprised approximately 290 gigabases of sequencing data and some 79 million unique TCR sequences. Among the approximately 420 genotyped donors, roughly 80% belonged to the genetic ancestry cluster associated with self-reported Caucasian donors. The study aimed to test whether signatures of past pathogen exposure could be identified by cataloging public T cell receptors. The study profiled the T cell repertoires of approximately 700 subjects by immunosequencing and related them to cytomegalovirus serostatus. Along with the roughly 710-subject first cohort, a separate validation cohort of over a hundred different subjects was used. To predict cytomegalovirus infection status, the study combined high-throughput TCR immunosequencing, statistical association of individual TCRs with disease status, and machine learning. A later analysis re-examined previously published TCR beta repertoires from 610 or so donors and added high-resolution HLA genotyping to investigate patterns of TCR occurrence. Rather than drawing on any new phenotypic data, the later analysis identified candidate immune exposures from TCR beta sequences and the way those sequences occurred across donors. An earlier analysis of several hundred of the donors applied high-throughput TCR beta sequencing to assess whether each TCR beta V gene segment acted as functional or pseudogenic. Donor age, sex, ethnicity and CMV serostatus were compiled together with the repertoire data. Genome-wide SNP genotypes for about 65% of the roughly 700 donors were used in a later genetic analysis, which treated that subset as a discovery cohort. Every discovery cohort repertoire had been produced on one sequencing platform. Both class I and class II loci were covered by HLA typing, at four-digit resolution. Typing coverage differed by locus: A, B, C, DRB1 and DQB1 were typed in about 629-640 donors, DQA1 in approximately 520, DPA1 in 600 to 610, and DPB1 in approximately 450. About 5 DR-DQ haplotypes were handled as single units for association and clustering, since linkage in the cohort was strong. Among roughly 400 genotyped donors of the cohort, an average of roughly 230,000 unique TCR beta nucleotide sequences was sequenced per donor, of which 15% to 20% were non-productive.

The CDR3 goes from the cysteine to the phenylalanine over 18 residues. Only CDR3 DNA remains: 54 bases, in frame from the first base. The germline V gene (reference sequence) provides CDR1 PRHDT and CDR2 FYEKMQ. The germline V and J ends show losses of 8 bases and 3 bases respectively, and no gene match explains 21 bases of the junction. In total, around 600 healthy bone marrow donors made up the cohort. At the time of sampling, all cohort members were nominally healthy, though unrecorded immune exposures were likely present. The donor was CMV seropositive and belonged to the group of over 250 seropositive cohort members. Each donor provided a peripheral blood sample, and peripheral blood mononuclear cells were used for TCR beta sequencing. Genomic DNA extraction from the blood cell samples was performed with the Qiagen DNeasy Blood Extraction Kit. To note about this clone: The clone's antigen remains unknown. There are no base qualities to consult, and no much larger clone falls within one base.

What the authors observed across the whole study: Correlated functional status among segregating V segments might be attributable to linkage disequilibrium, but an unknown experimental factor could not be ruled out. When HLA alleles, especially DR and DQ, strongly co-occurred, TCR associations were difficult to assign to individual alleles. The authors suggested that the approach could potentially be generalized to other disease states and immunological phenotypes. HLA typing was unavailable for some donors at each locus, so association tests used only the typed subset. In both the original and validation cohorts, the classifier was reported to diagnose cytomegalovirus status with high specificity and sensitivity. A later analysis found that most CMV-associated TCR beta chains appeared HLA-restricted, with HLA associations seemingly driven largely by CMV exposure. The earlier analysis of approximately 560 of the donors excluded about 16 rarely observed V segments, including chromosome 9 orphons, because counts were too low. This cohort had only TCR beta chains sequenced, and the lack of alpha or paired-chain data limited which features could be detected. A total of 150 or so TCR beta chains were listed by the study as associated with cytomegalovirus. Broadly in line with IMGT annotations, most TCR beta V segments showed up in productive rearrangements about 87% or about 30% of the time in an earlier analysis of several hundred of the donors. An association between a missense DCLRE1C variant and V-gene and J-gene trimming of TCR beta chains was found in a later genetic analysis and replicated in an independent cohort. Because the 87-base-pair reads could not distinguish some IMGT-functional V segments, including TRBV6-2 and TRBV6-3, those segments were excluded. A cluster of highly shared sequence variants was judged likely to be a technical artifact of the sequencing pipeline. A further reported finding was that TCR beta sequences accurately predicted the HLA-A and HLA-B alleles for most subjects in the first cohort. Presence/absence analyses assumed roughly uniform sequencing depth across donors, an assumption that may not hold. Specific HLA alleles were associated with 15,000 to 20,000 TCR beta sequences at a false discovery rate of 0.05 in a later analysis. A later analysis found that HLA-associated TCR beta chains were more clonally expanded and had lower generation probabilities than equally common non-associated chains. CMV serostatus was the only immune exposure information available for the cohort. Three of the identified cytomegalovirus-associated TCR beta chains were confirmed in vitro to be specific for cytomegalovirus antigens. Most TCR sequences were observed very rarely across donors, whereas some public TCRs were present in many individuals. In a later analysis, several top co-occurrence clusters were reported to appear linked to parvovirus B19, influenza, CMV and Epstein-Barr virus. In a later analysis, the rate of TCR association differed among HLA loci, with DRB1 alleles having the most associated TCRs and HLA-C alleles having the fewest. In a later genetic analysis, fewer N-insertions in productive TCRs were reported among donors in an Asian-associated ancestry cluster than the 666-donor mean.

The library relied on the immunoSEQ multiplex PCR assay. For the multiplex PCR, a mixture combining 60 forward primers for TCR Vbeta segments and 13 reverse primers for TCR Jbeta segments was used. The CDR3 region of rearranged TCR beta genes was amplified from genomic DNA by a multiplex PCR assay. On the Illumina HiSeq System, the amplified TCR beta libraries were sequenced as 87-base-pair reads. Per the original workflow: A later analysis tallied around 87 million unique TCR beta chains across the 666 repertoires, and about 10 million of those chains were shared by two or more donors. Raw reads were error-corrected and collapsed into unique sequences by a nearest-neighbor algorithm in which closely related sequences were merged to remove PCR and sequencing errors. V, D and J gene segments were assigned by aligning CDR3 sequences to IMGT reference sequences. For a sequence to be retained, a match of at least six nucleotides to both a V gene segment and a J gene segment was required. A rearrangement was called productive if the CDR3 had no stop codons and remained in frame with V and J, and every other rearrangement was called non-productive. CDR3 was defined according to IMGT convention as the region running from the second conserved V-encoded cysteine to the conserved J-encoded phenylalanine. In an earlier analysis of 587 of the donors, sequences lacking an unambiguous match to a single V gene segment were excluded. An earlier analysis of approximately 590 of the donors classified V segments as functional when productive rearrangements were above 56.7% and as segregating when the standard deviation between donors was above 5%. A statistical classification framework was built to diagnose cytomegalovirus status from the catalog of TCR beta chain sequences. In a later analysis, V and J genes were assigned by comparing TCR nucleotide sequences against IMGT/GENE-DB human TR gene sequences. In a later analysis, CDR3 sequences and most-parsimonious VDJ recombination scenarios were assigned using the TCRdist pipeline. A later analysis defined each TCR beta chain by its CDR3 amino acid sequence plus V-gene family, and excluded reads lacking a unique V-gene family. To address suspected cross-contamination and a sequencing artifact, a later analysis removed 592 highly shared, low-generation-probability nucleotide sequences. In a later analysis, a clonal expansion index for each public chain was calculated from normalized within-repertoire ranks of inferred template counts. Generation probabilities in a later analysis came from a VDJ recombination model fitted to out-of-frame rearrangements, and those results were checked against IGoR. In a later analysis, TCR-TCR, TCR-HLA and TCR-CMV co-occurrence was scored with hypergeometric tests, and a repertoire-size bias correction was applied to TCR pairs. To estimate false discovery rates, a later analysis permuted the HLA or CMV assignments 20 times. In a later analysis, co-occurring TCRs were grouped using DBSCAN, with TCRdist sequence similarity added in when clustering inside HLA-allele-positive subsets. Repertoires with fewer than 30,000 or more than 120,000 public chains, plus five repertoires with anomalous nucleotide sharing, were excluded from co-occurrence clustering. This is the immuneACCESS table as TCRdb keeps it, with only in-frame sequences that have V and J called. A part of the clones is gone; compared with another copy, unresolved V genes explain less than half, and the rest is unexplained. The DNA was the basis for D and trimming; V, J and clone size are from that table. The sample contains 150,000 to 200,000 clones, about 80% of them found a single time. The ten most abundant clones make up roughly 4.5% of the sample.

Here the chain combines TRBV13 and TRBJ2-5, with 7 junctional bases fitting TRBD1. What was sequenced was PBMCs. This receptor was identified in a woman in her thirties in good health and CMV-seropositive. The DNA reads TGTGCCAGCGGCCCCCTGCGTGGGAGTGAGGACAGGAAAGAGACCCAGTACTTC. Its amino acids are CASGPLRGSEDRKETQYF. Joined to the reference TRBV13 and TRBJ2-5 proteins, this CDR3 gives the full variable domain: AAGVIQSPRHLIKEKRETATLKCYPIPRHDTVYWYQQGPGQDPQFLISFYEKMQSDKGSIPDRFSAQQFSDYHSELNMSSLELGDSALYFCASGPLRGSEDRKETQYFGPGTRLLVL.